The source of this TCR beta chain is a study of blood T cell repertoires in COVID-19. Study-level information: The United States, Italy and Spain were the sources of the acute and convalescent COVID-19 samples.

Only in-frame clones appear in the TCRdb table, and some are missing; sequencing was by immunoSEQ multiplex PCR. The sample has 65,000 to 75,000 clones, roughly 79% seen once. CDR3 length equals 15 residues. Germline V gene lookup returns CDR1 LNHDA and CDR2 SQIVND (reference sequence). V shed 6 bases and J 8 bases; nucleotides not matched to a gene: 11. V gene TRBV19 combines with J gene TRBJ2-1; 9 positions agree with TRBD1. Sequenced material: peripheral blood. This clonotype was obtained from a man between 65 and 85 years old with acute or convalescent COVID-19. The CDR3 DNA reads TGTGCCAGTAGGACCGGGACAGGGAGATGGTATGAGCAGTTCTTC. Protein sequence: CASRTGTGRWYEQFF. Filled out from reference TRBV19 and TRBJ2-1, the complete variable domain reads DGGITQSPKYLFRKEGQNVTLSCEQNLNHDAMYWYRQDPGQGLRLIYYSQIVNDFQKGDIAEGYSVSREKKESFPLTVTSAQKNPTAFYLCASRTGTGRWYEQFFGPGTRLTVL.